A selection of T cell receptor beta chains follows, all from one sample in a study of response to subunit inactivated influenza vaccine. TCRdb analysed the RT-PCR reads with MiXCR anew, one entry per CDR3 protein. The sample records roughly 500,000 distinct CDR3 sequences, approximately 15% being singletons. The specimen comprised CD4+ T cells sorted from PBMCs, sampled roughly 24 months after vaccination. The receptors were gathered from a man aged 45-69 years who received an inactivated influenza vaccine. The CDR3 runs from the conserved cysteine through the conserved F or W. Each record gives: J gene, D gene, clone size, V gene, CDR3 DNA, CDR3 protein. The D gene is left open where the match is weak. Only some rows state a clone size, as once, few, many or a class for expanded clones.

j_gene: TRBJ2-2
d_gene: TRBD1
abundance: many
v_gene: TRBV29-1
CDR3nt: TGCAGCGTTGCTGGACAGGGGGCTACCGGGGAGCTGTTTTTT
CDR3aa: CSVAGQGATGELFF

j_gene: TRBJ2-3
d_gene: TRBD2
abundance: .
v_gene: TRBV24-1
CDR3nt: TGTGCCACCAGTGAACTAGCGGGAGACGGTACAGATACGCAGTATTTT
CDR3aa: CATSELAGDGTDTQYF

j_gene: TRBJ1-1
d_gene: TRBD1
abundance: many
v_gene: TRBV7-2
CDR3nt: TGTGCCAGCAGCCGGACAGGGATGAACACTGAAGCTTTCTTT
CDR3aa: CASSRTGMNTEAFF

j_gene: TRBJ1-2
d_gene: TRBD1
abundance: .
v_gene: TRBV5-1
CDR3nt: TGCGCCAGCGGACAGGGGGCAGGGAACTATGGCTACACCTTC
CDR3aa: CASGQGAGNYGYTF

j_gene: TRBJ2-1
d_gene: TRBD2
abundance: few
v_gene: TRBV4-3
CDR3nt: TGCGCCAGCAGCCTGTCTAGCGGGGGGAGGGACAATGAGCAGTTCTTC
CDR3aa: CASSLSSGGRDNEQFF

j_gene: TRBJ2-1
d_gene: .
abundance: .
v_gene: TRBV15
CDR3nt: TGTGCCACCAGCAGAGAACAGGGCAATGAGCAGTTCTTC
CDR3aa: CATSREQGNEQFF

j_gene: TRBJ1-1
d_gene: .
abundance: few
v_gene: TRBV29-1
CDR3nt: TGCAGCGTTGTTGCCCGGACAGCGATGAACACTGAAGCTTTCTTT
CDR3aa: CSVVARTAMNTEAFF

j_gene: TRBJ2-2
d_gene: .
abundance: few
v_gene: TRBV14
CDR3nt: TGTGCCAGCAGCCAGTGGGAGGCCGGGGAGCTGTTTTTT
CDR3aa: CASSQWEAGELFF

j_gene: TRBJ2-1
d_gene: .
abundance: few
v_gene: TRBV7-9
CDR3nt: TGTGCCAGCAGCTCCTCCTGGAGCTCCTACAATGAGCAGTTCTTC
CDR3aa: CASSSSWSSYNEQFF

j_gene: TRBJ2-1
d_gene: TRBD2
abundance: few
v_gene: TRBV7-7
CDR3nt: TGTGCTAGCAGCACCGGGACTAGCGGAGCCAATGAGCAGTTCTTC
CDR3aa: CASSTGTSGANEQFF

j_gene: TRBJ2-2
d_gene: TRBD1
abundance: .
v_gene: TRBV6-2/TRBV6-3
CDR3nt: TGTGCCAGCAAAACGGGGACAGGGGACACCGGGGAGCTGTTTTTT
CDR3aa: CASKTGTGDTGELFF

j_gene: TRBJ2-2
d_gene: .
abundance: .
v_gene: TRBV7-3
CDR3nt: TGTGCCAGCAGCTTATGGTCTTCCGGGGAGCTGTTTTTT
CDR3aa: CASSLWSSGELFF